The present T cell receptor (beta chain) was sequenced within a study of cytomegalovirus exposure and HLA in healthy donors. Overall study results and limits: A later analysis associated approximately 17,000 TCR beta sequences with HLA alleles at a 0.05 false discovery rate. Associated with cytomegalovirus, according to the listing, were 150 to 200 TCR beta chains.

Germline V gene lookup returns CDR1 MDHEN and CDR2 SYDVKM. The CDR3 runs 14 residues. Trimming removed 7 bases at V and 1 base at J, with 14 bases between. As for this clone: What it recognizes is unknown.

The PCR was carried out with 60 Vbeta primers and 13 Jbeta primers. Using immunoSEQ multiplex PCR, the repertoire was profiled, and TCRdb retains in-frame clones only, with some absent. The data hold 130,000 to 150,000 clones, with about 82% observed a single time. Sequences were obtained from PBMCs. The clonotype originates from a woman aged 40-49 years in good health and CMV-seropositive. The gene calls are TRBV28 and TRBJ2-7, with D uncertain. CDR3 in amino acids: CASNLRHSSYEQYF. The CDR3, as DNA: TGTGCCAGCAACTTACGACACTCTTCCTACGAGCAGTACTTC.